What follows is one T cell receptor beta chain and its context. Its antigen remains unknown. The sample is drawn from a study of cytomegalovirus exposure and HLA in healthy donors. The trim removed 4 bases at V and 1 base at J, leaving 2 bases unmatched. CDR3 length equals 15 residues. Germline loops: CDR1 KGHSH, CDR2 LQKENI. 13 Jbeta primers and 60 Vbeta primers were used for the PCR. The protocol was immunoSEQ multiplex PCR, while the TCRdb copy is restricted to in-frame clones and leaves out a portion. Seen here are about 120,000 clones, around 77% observed once, and the top ten hold 3.5% to 4%. Study-level findings and limits: The study flagged some 170 TCR beta chains as cytomegalovirus-associated.

The gene calls are TRBV18 and TRBJ1-1, with 11 bases lining up with TRBD1. Sequences were obtained from PBMCs. This TCR came from a human donor in good health. CDR3 sequence reads: CASSRGTGGNTEAFF. CDR3 coding DNA: TGTGCCAGCTCACGGGGGACAGGGGGGAACACTGAAGCTTTCTTT.